At least ten counts were recorded for the clone carrying this TCR beta chain. Unique molecular identifiers were affixed to single, distinct cDNA molecules. TCRdb fed the 5' RACE reads into MiXCR, producing one record per CDR3 protein. The sample shows nearly 80,000 distinct CDR3 sequences, roughly 13% of them seen only once. These data come from a study of early T cells in non-severe SARS-CoV-2 infection. For the study at large: Bulk RNA from unsorted whole blood was sequenced; chains were unpaired.

This CDR3 comprises 16 residues. With 1 base removed from V and 2 bases from J, the gap between germline ends came to 14 bases. The specimen was whole blood. The sequence derives from an adult who was a healthcare worker with PCR-confirmed SARS-CoV-2 infection or an uninfected control (not recorded which). The gene calls are TRBV12-3 or TRBV12-4 and TRBJ2-5; D is unclear. This CDR3 reads CASSLESGTLQETQYF. CDR3 bases: TGTGCCAGCAGTTTAGAGTCCGGTACGCTTCAAGAGACCCAGTACTTC.